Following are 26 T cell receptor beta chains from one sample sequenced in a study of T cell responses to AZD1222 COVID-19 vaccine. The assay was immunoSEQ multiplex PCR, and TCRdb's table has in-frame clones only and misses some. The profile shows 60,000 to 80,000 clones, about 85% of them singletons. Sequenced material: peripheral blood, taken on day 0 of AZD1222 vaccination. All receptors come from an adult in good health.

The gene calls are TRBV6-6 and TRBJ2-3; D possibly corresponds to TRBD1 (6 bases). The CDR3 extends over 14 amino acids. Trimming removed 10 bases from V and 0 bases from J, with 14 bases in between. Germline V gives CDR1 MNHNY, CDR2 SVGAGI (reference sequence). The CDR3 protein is CAIGTPTSTDTQYF. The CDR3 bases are TGTGCCATCGGGACACCTACTAGCACAGATACGCAGTATTTT.

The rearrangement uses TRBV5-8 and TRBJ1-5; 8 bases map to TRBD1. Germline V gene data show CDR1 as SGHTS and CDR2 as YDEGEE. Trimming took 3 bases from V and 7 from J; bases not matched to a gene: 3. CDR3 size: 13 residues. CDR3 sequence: CASSWGTGQPQHF. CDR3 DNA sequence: TGTGCCAGCAGCTGGGGGACAGGCCAGCCCCAGCATTTT.

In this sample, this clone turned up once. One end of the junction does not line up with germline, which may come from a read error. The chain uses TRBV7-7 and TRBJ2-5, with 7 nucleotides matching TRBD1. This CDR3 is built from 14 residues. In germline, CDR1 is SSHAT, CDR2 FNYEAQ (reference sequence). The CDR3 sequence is CASSPTGTVETQYF. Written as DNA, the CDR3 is TGTGCTAGCAGCCCTACCGGGACAGTGGAGACCCAGTACTTC.

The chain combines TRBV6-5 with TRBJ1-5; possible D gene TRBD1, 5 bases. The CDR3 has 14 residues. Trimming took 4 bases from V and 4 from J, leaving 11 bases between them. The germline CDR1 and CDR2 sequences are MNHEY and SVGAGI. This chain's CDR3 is CASSWKWGNQPQHF. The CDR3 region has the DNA TGTGCCAGCAGTTGGAAATGGGGGAATCAGCCCCAGCATTTT.

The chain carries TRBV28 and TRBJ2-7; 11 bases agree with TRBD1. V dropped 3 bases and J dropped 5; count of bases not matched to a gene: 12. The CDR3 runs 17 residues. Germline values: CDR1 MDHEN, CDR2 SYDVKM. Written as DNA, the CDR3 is TGTGCCAGCAGTTTCCCCAGGACAGGGGGCACGCTGAACGAGCAGTACTTC. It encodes CASSFPRTGGTLNEQYF.

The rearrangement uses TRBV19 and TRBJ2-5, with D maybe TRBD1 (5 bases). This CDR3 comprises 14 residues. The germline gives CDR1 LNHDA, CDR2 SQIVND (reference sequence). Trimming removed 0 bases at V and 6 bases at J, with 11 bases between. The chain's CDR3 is CASSIDAGLQTQYF. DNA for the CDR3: TGTGCCAGTAGTATAGACGCAGGGCTACAGACCCAGTACTTC.

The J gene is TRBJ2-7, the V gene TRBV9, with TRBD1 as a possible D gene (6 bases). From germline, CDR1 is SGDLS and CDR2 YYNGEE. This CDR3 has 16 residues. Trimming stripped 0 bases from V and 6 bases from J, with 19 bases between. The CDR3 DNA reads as TGTGCCAGCAGCGTAGGTACTCCAGGGGAAGGACGCGAGCAGTACTTC. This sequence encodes CASSVGTPGEGREQYF.

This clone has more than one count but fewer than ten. Written as DNA, the CDR3 is TGTGCCAGCACGGCTAATGATCATTGGGGGTGGAACACTGAAGCTTTCTTT. It encodes CASTANDHWGWNTEAFF. The V call is TRBV3-1 (or the pseudogene TRBV3-2), the J call TRBJ1-1, with D possibly matching TRBD1 (5 bases). CDR3 size: 17 residues. Germline loops: CDR1 LGHDT, CDR2 YNNKEL (reference sequence). The V end lost 7 bases, the J end lost 1 base, and 22 bases lay between the germline ends.

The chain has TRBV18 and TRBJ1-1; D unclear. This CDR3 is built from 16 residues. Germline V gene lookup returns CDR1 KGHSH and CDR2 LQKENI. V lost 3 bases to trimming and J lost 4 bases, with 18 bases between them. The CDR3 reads CASSPLHPGSGTEAFF. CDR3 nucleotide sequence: TGTGCCAGCTCACCCCTTCACCCGGGGTCGGGCACTGAAGCTTTCTTT.

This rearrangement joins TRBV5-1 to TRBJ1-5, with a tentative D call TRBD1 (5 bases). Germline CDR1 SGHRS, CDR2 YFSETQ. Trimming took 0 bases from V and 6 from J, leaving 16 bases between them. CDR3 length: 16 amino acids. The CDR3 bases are TGCGCCAGCAGCTTGGGTGGCTCGGGGGGAGGTCAGCCCCAGCATTTT. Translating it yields CASSLGGSGGGQPQHF.

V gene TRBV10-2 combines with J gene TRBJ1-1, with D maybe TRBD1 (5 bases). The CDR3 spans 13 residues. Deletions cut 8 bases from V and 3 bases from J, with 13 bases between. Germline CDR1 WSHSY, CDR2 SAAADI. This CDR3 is CASRRGGDTEAFF. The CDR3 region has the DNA TGCGCCAGCCGGAGGGGAGGGGACACTGAAGCTTTCTTT.

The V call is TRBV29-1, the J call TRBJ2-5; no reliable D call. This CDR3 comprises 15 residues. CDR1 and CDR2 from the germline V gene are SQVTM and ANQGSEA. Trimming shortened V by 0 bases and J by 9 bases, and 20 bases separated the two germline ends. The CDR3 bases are TGCAGCGTTGAAGAAATGACGGCCCCCATCGTGGCCCAGTACTTC. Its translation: CSVEEMTAPIVAQYF.

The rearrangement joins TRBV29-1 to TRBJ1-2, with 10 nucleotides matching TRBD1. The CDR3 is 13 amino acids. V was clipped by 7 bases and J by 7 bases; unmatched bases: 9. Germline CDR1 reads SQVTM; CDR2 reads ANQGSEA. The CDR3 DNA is TGCAGCGCACTCGGGACAGGGGAAACTGGCTACACCTTC. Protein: CSALGTGETGYTF.

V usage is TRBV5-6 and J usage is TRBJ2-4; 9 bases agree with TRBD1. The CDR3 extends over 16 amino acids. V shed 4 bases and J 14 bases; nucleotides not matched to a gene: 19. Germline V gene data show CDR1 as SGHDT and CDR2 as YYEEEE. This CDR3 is CASSGIRDRVLGRKYF. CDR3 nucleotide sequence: TGTGCCAGCAGCGGAATCCGGGACAGGGTTTTGGGGCGTAAGTACTTC.

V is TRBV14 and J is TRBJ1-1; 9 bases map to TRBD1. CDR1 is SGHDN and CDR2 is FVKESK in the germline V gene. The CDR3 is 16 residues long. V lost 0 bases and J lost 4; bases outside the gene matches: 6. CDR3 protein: CASSQDLGQGSTEAFF. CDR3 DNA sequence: TGTGCCAGCAGCCAAGATCTGGGACAGGGAAGCACTGAAGCTTTCTTT.

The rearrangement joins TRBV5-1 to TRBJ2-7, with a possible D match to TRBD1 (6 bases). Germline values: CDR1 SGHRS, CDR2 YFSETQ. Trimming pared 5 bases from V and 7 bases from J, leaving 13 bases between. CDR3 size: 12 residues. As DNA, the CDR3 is TGCGCCAGCAGGAACAGGGTCGGGGAGCAGTACTTC. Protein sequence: CASRNRVGEQYF. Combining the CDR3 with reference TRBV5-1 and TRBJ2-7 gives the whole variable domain KAGVTQTPRYLIKTRGQQVTLSCSPISGHRSVSWYQQTPGQGLQFLFEYFSETQRNKGNFPGRFSGRQFSNSRSEMNVSTLELGDSALYLCASRNRVGEQYFGPGTRLTVT.

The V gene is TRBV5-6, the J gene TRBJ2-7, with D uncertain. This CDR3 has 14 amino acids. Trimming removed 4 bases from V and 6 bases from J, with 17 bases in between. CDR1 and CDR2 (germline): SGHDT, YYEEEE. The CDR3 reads CASSPPRWSGEQYF. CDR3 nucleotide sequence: TGTGCCAGCAGCCCCCCCCGGTGGTCTGGCGAGCAGTACTTC.

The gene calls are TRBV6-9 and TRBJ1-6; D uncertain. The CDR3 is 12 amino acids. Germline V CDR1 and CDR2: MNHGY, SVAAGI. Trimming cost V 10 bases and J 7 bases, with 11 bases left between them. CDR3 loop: CANATGNSPLHF. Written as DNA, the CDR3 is TGTGCCAATGCGACGGGGAATTCACCCCTCCACTTT.

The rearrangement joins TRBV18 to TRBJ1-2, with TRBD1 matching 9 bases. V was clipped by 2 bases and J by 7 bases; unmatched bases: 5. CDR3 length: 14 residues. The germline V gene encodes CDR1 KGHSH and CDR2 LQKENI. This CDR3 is CASSPLGQGVGYTF. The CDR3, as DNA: TGTGCCAGCTCACCATTGGGACAGGGAGTTGGCTACACCTTC.

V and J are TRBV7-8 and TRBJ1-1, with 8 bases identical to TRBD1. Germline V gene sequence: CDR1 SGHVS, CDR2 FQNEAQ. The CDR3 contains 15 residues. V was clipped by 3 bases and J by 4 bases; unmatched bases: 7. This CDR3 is CASSFRDRGITEAFF. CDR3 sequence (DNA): TGTGCCAGCAGCTTTAGAGACAGGGGAATCACTGAAGCTTTCTTT.

The CDR3 coding sequence is TGTGCCAGCAGTGAACCTGCAAGCTCTGGAAACACCATATATTTT. Translating gives CASSEPASSGNTIYF. V usage is TRBV2 and J usage is TRBJ1-3; the D is unclear. Germline V gives CDR1 SNHLY, CDR2 FYNNEI. V lost 2 bases, J lost 0 bases, and 8 bases lay in between. The CDR3 has 15 residues. Complete variable domain (other parts from reference TRBV2 and TRBJ1-3): EPEVTQTPSHQVTQMGQEVILRCVPISNHLYFYWYRQILGQKVEFLVSFYNNEISEKSEIFDDQFSVERPDGSNFTLKIRSTKLEDSAMYFCASSEPASSGNTIYFGEGSWLTVV.

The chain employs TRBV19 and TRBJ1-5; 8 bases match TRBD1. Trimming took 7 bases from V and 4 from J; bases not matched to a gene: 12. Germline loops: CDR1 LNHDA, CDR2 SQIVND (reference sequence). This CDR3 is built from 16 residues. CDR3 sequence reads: CASIPGGRGLNQPQHF. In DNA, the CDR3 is TGTGCCAGTATCCCTGGGGGCAGGGGGCTGAATCAGCCCCAGCATTTT.

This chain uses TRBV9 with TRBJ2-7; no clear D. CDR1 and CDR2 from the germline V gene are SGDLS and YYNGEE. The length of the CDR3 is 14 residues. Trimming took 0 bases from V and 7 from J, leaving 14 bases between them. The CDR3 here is CASSVDPNVLEQYF. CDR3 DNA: TGTGCCAGCAGCGTAGACCCAAATGTTCTGGAGCAGTACTTC. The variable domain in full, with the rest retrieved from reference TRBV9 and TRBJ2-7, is DSGVTQTPKHLITATGQRVTLRCSPRSGDLSVYWYQQSLDQGLQFLIQYYNGEERAKGNILERFSAQQFPDLHSELNLSSLELGDSALYFCASSVDPNVLEQYFGPGTRLTVT.

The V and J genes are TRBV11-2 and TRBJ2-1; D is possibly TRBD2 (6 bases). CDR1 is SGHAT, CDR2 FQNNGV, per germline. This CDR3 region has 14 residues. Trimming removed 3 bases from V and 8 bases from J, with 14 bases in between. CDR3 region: CASSFSGAVYEQFF. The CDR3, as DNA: TGTGCCAGCAGCTTTAGCGGAGCCGTTTATGAGCAGTTCTTC. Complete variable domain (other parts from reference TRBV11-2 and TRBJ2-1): EAGVAQSPRYKIIEKRQSVAFWCNPISGHATLYWYQQILGQGPKLLIQFQNNGVVDDSQLPKDRFSAERLKGVDSTLKIQPAKLEDSAVYLCASSFSGAVYEQFFGPGTRLTVL.

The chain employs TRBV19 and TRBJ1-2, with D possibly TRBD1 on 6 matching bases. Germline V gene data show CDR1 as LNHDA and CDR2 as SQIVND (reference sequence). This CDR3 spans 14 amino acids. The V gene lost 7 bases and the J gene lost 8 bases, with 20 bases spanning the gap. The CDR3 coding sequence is TGTGCCAGTACCATTCCGTCGGCAGGGGAAGGCTACACCTTC. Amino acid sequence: CASTIPSAGEGYTF.

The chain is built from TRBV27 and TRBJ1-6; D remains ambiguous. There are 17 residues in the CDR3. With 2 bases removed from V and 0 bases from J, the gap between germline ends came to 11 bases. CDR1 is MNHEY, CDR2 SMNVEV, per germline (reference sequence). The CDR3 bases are TGTGCCAGCAGTTTAGCTCTTAAGAGCTCCTATAATTCACCCCTCCACTTT. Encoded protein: CASSLALKSSYNSPLHF.